These T cell receptor beta chains were read from a single sample in a study of technical replicates of blood from several donors. Generated by immunoSEQ multiplex PCR, the TCRdb table keeps only in-frame clones and is missing some. The data show 60,000 to 70,000 clones, with 95% to 98% seen just once and approximately 0.17% held by the top ten. The source material was T cells isolated from PBMCs. The receptors stem from a human donor in good health. Both conserved end residues are part of each CDR3. D genes are given only for firm matches. Some rows have no size entry. The others give once, few or many, or a class for an expanded clone.

TRBV30	NA	NA	TRBJ1-1	TGTGCCTGGGCCCTAAACGCGGCGGTTACTGAAGCTTTCTTT	CAWALNAAVTEAFF
TRBV5-6	once	NA	TRBJ2-1	TGTGCCAGCAGCTTGGTAGCGTCCTACAATGAGCAGTTCTTC	CASSLVASYNEQFF
TRBV30	NA	NA	TRBJ2-3	TGTGCCTGGAGGACGGGACTTTCCAGCACAGATACGCAGTATTTT	CAWRTGLSSTDTQYF
TRBV13	NA	NA	TRBJ2-3	TGTGCCAGCAGCTTATCTTGGGACCAGCGAGGGAGGTTCACAGATACGCAGTATTTT	CASSLSWDQRGRFTDTQYF
TRBV5-4	NA	TRBD2	TRBJ2-2	TGTGCCAGCAGCCCCTCGGGAGCGGGGGTACGGGTCGGGGAGCTGTTTTTT	CASSPSGAGVRVGELFF
TRBV11-3	NA	NA	TRBJ2-6	TGTGCCAGCAGCCAGTCCCCCCGGGGGAGCGTACTCTCTGGGGCCAACGTCCTGACTTTC	CASSQSPRGSVLSGANVLTF
TRBV19	NA	TRBD1	TRBJ1-2	TGTGCCAGTAGTTTTACCGGGACAGCTTATGGCTACACCTTC	CASSFTGTAYGYTF
TRBV19	NA	NA	TRBJ1-1	TGTGCCAGTAGTCTTCCAGGTCTTCTTGAAGCTTTCTTT	CASSLPGLLEAFF
TRBV7-7	NA	NA	TRBJ2-3	TGTGCCAGCAGCTTAGGGGGAGCCGGTACAGATACGCAGTATTTT	CASSLGGAGTDTQYF
TRBV15	NA	NA	TRBJ1-1	TGTGCCACCAGCAGAGGAGGTTCGGGGAAGAACACTGAAGCTTTCTTT	CATSRGGSGKNTEAFF